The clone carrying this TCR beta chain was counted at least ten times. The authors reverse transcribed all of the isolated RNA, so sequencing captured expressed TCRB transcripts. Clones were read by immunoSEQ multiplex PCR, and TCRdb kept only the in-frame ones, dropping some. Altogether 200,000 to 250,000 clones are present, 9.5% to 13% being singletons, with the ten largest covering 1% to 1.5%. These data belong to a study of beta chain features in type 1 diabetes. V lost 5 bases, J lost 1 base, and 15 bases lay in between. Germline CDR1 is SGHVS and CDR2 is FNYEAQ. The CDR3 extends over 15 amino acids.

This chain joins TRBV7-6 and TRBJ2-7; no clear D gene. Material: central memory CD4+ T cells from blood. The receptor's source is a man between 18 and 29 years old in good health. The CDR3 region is CASSPWTQESYEQYF. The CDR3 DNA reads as TGTGCCAGCAGCCCCTGGACGCAGGAATCCTACGAGCAGTACTTC.